Below are 19 T cell receptor beta chains sequenced from a single sample in a study of response to subunit inactivated influenza vaccine. TCRdb used MiXCR to reprocess the RT-PCR reads, holding one entry per CDR3 protein. In the table there are 450,000 to 700,000 distinct CDR3 sequences, around 13% of which are singletons. The material sequenced was PBMCs from blood, taken 11 to 12 days after vaccination. The source of these receptors is a man aged 45 to 65 who received an inactivated influenza vaccine.

The chain couples TRBV6-2 or TRBV6-3 to TRBJ2-1; 10 positions match TRBD2. CDR3 size: 22 residues. CDR1 and CDR2 from the germline V gene are MNHEY and SVGEGT. V shed 2 bases, J shed 1 base, and the junction held 20 bases outside the gene matches. The chain's CDR3 is CASSYEKGVLAGDISSYNEQFF. CDR3 bases: TGTGCCAGCAGTTACGAGAAAGGTGTCCTAGCGGGAGACATATCGTCCTACAATGAGCAGTTCTTC.

In its sample, this clonotype was seen many times. V gene TRBV29-1 combines with J gene TRBJ1-2; 7 bases map to TRBD1. CDR3 length: 15 amino acids. With 4 bases clipped from V and 4 bases from J, the junction kept 12 bases outside the gene matches. From germline, CDR1 is SQVTM and CDR2 ANQGSEA. The CDR3 loop reads CSVGGLGRGTYGYTF. DNA of the CDR3: TGCAGCGTTGGGGGTCTCGGCAGGGGGACCTATGGCTACACCTTC. Filled out from reference TRBV29-1 and TRBJ1-2, the complete variable domain reads SAVISQKPSRDICQRGTSLTIQCQVDSQVTMMFWYRQQPGQSLTLIATANQGSEATYESGFVIDKFPISRPNLTFSTLTVSNMSPEDSSIYLCSVGGLGRGTYGYTFGSGTRLTVV.

This clonotype was counted only a few times. The V and J genes are TRBV6-1 and TRBJ2-1, with TRBD1 matching 11 bases. Germline CDR1 MNHNS, CDR2 SASEGT. The V segment lost 5 bases and the J segment 6 bases; nucleotides outside the gene matches: 15. This CDR3 comprises 18 residues. In nucleotides, the CDR3 is TGTGCCAGCAGTCATTTCGCACCTGGACAGGGGGCCCGCAATGAGCAGTTCTTC. Protein product: CASSHFAPGQGARNEQFF.

This clonotype occurred many times. V usage is TRBV7-2 and J usage is TRBJ2-7; D is unresolved. Germline CDR1 SGHTA, CDR2 FQGNSA. V lost 3 bases and J lost 4, with 7 bases in between. CDR3 length: 12 amino acids. The CDR3 reads CASSLNVYEQYF. CDR3 nucleotide sequence: TGTGCCAGCAGCTTGAACGTGTACGAGCAGTACTTC. Looking up the rest from reference TRBV7-2 and TRBJ2-7 gives the full variable domain: GAGVSQSPSNKVTEKGKDVELRCDPISGHTALYWYRQSLGQGLEFLIYFQGNSAPDKSGLPSDRFSAERTGGSVSTLTIQRTQQEDSAVYLCASSLNVYEQYFGPGTRLTVT.

This clonotype was found a few times. The chain employs TRBV6-2 or TRBV6-3 and TRBJ1-1, with a weak D call TRBD1 (5 bases). This CDR3 region has 16 residues. Trimming took 0 bases from V and 4 from J, leaving 15 bases between them. Germline values: CDR1 MNHEY, CDR2 SVGEGT. The chain's CDR3 is CASSYSTGGGGTEAFF. The CDR3 DNA follows: TGTGCCAGCAGTTACTCGACTGGGGGGGGAGGCACTGAAGCTTTCTTT.

CDR3 sequence reads: CSVEGATTGEQFF. CDR3 DNA sequence: TGCAGCGTTGAAGGAGCGACGACGGGGGAGCAGTTCTTC. The chain couples TRBV29-1 to TRBJ2-1; a possible D gene is TRBD2 (5 bases). Germline CDR1 and CDR2: SQVTM and ANQGSEA. The CDR3 is made up of 13 amino acids. The V and J ends lost 1 base and 10 bases respectively, with 14 bases between them.

The chain recombines TRBV7-3 with TRBJ2-3; D is possibly TRBD1 or TRBD2 (5 bases each). V gave up 0 bases and J gave up 6 bases, with 10 bases separating them. The CDR3 is made up of 14 amino acids. Germline loops: CDR1 SGHTA, CDR2 FQGTGA. The CDR3 loop reads CASSLTGDFDTQYF. In nucleotides, the CDR3 is TGTGCCAGCAGCTTAACGGGGGATTTTGATACGCAGTATTTT.

This clonotype was recorded many times. This sequence joins TRBV4-1 and TRBJ2-3; D might be TRBD2 (6 bases). CDR1 is MGHRA, CDR2 YSYEKL, per germline. Trimming stripped 1 base from V and 5 bases from J, with 16 bases between. This CDR3 contains 16 residues. The CDR3, as DNA: TGCGCCAGCAGCCAAGCGGTGACTAGGGGATTAGATACGCAGTATTTT. Its protein is CASSQAVTRGLDTQYF.

The rearrangement links TRBV2 to TRBJ2-1; TRBD2 matches at 14 bases. CDR1 SNHLY and CDR2 FYNNEI come from the germline V gene. The junction had 9 bases not matched to a gene; V was cut back by 7 bases and J by 10 bases. This CDR3 spans 15 amino acids. The CDR3 DNA reads TGTGCCAGCAAATTCGGGACTAGCGGGGGCCAGGAGCAGTTCTTC. It specifies CASKFGTSGGQEQFF.

This clonotype was counted a few times. The CDR3 DNA sequence: TGTGCCAGCAGCCAGAGGGGACAGCTCACAGATACGCAGTATTTT. This codes for CASSQRGQLTDTQYF. The V and J genes are TRBV7-9 and TRBJ2-3; 7 nucleotides match TRBD1. The germline gives CDR1 SEHNR, CDR2 FQNEAQ (reference sequence). V gave up 5 bases and J gave up 2 bases; unmatched junction bases: 7. This CDR3 is built from 15 residues.

This chain connects TRBV7-2 to TRBJ2-7; 11 bases match TRBD1. The CDR3 is 14 residues long. CDR1 is SGHTA and CDR2 is FQGNSA in the germline V gene. Germline trimming cut 7 bases from V and 3 bases from J; bases unmatched to any gene: 5. The CDR3 DNA reads as TGTGCCAGCATGCCCGGGACAGGGGGCTACGAGCAGTACTTC. Encoded protein: CASMPGTGGYEQYF.

In this sample, this clonotype turned up a few times. The chain couples TRBV5-1 to TRBJ2-7; no clear D gene. V was trimmed by 0 bases and J by 3 bases, leaving 7 bases between them. CDR1 and CDR2 from the germline V gene are SGHRS and YFSETQ. The CDR3 contains 13 residues. CDR3 protein: CASSLGHYYEQYF. CDR3 DNA sequence: TGCGCCAGCAGCTTGGGACATTACTACGAGCAGTACTTC.

This clonotype was found a few times. The chain uses TRBV6-1 and TRBJ2-2; 9 bases align to TRBD2. The CDR3 length is 15 residues. The V gene's germline CDR1 is MNHNS and CDR2 SASEGT. Germline trimming cut 7 bases from V and 7 bases from J; bases unmatched to any gene: 10. The chain's CDR3 is CASKIGSGSHGELFF. In DNA, the CDR3 is TGTGCCAGCAAGATAGGTAGCGGGAGTCACGGGGAGCTGTTTTTT.

The chain has TRBV5-1 and TRBJ2-5; TRBD2 is a possible D gene (6 bases). CDR1 SGHRS and CDR2 YFSETQ come from the germline V gene. V was cut by 2 bases and J by 4 bases, with 21 bases left in between. The CDR3 is made up of 17 amino acids. The CDR3 loop reads CASSLTWAAGFLETQYF. The CDR3 coding sequence is TGCGCCAGCAGCTTAACATGGGCGGCGGGATTTCTAGAGACCCAGTACTTC.

This clonotype has ten or more counts. The V gene is TRBV4-3, the J gene TRBJ1-4; the match to TRBD1 covers 7 bases. Germline lookup yields CDR1 LGHNA and CDR2 YSLEER. Trimming cost V 5 bases and J 7 bases; bases outside gene matches: 10. This CDR3 spans 15 amino acids. CDR3 nucleotide sequence: TGCGCCAGCAGCAGGGGGCAACGGGGGGGTGAAAAACTGTTTTTT. Amino acids: CASSRGQRGGEKLFF.

This clonotype has only a few counts. V and J are TRBV6-2 or TRBV6-3 and TRBJ2-1; 9 bases are shared with TRBD2. The junction had 1 base not matched to a gene; V was cut back by 6 bases and J by 7 bases. The germline V gene has CDR1 MNHEY and CDR2 SVGEGT. This CDR3 comprises 12 residues. This CDR3 is CASRTSGNEQFF. Here the CDR3 DNA reads TGTGCCAGCAGAACTAGCGGGAATGAGCAGTTCTTC.

The J gene is TRBJ2-6, the V gene TRBV6-2 or TRBV6-3; D remains ambiguous. CDR1 and CDR2 from the germline V gene are MNHEY and SVGEGT. V was clipped by 7 bases and J by 3 bases, with 19 bases between them. The CDR3 spans 17 residues. This CDR3 is CASTYPGPPSGANVLTF. CDR3 nucleotides: TGTGCCAGCACCTACCCGGGCCCACCCAGTGGGGCCAACGTCCTGACTTTC.

The V and J genes are TRBV28 and TRBJ2-7; 7 positions agree with TRBD2. Germline V gene data show CDR1 as MDHEN and CDR2 as SYDVKM. The CDR3 consists of 13 residues. J was trimmed by 3 bases and V by 6 bases; bases with no gene match: 5. The CDR3 nucleotides read TGTGCCAGCAGGGGCGGGGGATACTACGAGCAGTACTTC. Translated: CASRGGGYYEQYF. Full variable domain (missing parts from reference TRBV28 and TRBJ2-7): DVKVTQSSRYLVKRTGEKVFLECVQDMDHENMFWYRQDPGLGLRLIYFSYDVKMKEKGDIPEGYSVSREKKERFSLILESASTNQTSMYLCASRGGGYYEQYFGPGTRLTVT.

This clonotype was counted a few times. The chain joins TRBV5-1 to TRBJ1-2; D unclear. The germline V and J ends were trimmed by 0 bases and 7 bases, with 7 bases remaining between them. The CDR3 loop spans 12 amino acids. Germline V gene sequence: CDR1 SGHRS, CDR2 YFSETQ. The CDR3 region is CASSLASGGYTF. For the CDR3, the DNA is TGCGCCAGCAGCTTGGCGTCTGGTGGCTACACCTTC.